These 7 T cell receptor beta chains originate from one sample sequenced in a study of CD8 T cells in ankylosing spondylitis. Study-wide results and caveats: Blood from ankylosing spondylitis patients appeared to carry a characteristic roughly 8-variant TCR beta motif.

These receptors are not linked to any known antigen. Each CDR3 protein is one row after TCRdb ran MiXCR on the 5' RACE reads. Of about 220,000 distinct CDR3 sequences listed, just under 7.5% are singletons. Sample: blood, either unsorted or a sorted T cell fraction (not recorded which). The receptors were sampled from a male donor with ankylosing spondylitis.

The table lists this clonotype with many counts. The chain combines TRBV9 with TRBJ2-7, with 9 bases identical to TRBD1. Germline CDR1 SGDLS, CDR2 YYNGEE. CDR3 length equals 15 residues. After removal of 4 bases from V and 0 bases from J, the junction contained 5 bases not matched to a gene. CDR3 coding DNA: TGTGCCAGCAGCCCTCGACAGGGGGACTCCTACGAGCAGTACTTC. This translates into CASSPRQGDSYEQYF.

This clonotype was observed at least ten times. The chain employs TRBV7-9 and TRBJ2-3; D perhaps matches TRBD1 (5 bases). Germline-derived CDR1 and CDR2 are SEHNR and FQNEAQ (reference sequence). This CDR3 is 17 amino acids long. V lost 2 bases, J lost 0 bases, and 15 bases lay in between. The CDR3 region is CASSLSVGARSTDTQYF. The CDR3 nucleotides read TGTGCCAGCAGCTTATCGGTTGGGGCGCGTAGCACAGATACGCAGTATTTT.

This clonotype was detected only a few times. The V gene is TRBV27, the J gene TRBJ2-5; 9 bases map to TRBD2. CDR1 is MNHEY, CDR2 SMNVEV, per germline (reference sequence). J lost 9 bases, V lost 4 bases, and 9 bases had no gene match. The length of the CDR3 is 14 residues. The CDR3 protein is CASSSSGGPRAQYF. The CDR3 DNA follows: TGTGCCAGCAGTTCCAGCGGGGGGCCCCGGGCCCAGTACTTC.

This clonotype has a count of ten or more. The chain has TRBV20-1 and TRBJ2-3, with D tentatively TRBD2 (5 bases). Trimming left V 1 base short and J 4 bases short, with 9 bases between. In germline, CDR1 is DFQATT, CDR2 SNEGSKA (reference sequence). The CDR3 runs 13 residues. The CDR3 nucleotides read TGCAGTGCTAGAGGTCACGGGGCAGATACGCAGTATTTT. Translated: CSARGHGADTQYF.

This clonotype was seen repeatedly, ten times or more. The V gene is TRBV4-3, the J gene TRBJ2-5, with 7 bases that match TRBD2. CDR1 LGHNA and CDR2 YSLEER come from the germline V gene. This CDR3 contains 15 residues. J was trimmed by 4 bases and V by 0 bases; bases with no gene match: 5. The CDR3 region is CASSQDPASGETQYF. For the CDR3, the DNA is TGCGCCAGCAGCCAAGATCCGGCTAGCGGAGAGACCCAGTACTTC.

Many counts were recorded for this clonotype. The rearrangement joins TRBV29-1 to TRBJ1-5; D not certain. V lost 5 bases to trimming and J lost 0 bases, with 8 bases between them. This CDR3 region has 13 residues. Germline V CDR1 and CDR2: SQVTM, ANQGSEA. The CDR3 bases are TGCAGCGTTCAAGCGGATAGCAATCAGCCCCAGCATTTT. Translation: CSVQADSNQPQHF.

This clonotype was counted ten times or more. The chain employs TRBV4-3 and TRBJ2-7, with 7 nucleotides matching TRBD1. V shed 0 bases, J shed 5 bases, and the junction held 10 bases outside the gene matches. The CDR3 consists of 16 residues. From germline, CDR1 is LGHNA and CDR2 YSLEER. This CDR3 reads CASSQEKGTAPHEQYF. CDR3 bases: TGCGCCAGCAGCCAAGAAAAGGGGACAGCCCCCCACGAGCAGTACTTC.